The 15 T cell receptor beta chains below all came from one sample that was sequenced in a study of regulatory T cells in long-lasting Graves disease. Time point reported: newly diagnosed GD, antithyroid drugs for less than 3 months. Scientists built the TCR library using RNA that was extracted from PBMCs. Researchers made TCR beta libraries by using iRepertoire HTBI primers and running Arm-PCR on CDR3 regions. TCRdb reprocessed the multiplex PCR reads via MiXCR and lists one record per CDR3 protein. Among 350,000 to 550,000 distinct CDR3 sequences listed, about 15% were seen once. These data were also filed under a second study, of T cells in Graves' hyperthyroidism and ophthalmopathy.

The specimen comprised peripheral blood mononuclear cells (PBMCs), sampled at new diagnosis, from a patient treated with antithyroid drugs. Every receptor here comes from a young woman with Graves disease.

This chain joins TRBV11-2 and TRBJ2-3; tentative D call: TRBD2 (6 bases). The CDR3 runs 14 residues. V shed 5 bases and J shed 8 bases, with 17 bases lying between them. CDR1 SGHAT and CDR2 FQNNGV come from the germline V gene. Here the CDR3 reads CASSRGREVGTQYF. Written as DNA, the CDR3 is TGTGCCAGCAGCCGGGGCAGGGAGGTCGGTACGCAGTATTTT.

The sample holds many counts of this clonotype. This chain uses TRBV27 with TRBJ2-1; 9 bases line up with TRBD2. Trimming took 3 bases from V and 5 from J; bases not matched to a gene: 8. Germline V lookup: CDR1 MNHEY, CDR2 SMNVEV (reference sequence). The CDR3 is 16 residues long. CDR3 nucleotide sequence: TGTGCCAGCAGTTTCTCCAGGACTAGCGCCCACAATGAGCAGTTCTTC. The encoded protein is CASSFSRTSAHNEQFF.

This clonotype has ten or more counts. The V gene is TRBV3-1, the J gene TRBJ2-7; 8 bases align to TRBD1. Germline loops: CDR1 LGHDT, CDR2 YNNKEL (reference sequence). The J segment lost 0 bases and the V segment lost 3 bases, leaving 4 bases of the junction unmatched. CDR3 length: 15 amino acids. Written as DNA, the CDR3 is TGTGCCAGCAGCCATACAGGGGGAAGCTCCTACGAGCAGTACTTC. This gives the protein CASSHTGGSSYEQYF.

This clonotype turned up a few times. The gene calls are TRBV3-1 and TRBJ1-6; D is unclear. Trimming pared 2 bases from V and 6 bases from J, leaving 14 bases between. CDR3 length equals 16 residues. From germline, CDR1 is LGHDT and CDR2 YNNKEL (reference sequence). CDR3 residues: CASSQSGVSGNSPLHF. The CDR3 nucleotides are TGTGCCAGCAGCCAATCCGGGGTAAGCGGTAATTCACCCCTCCACTTT. The entire variable domain, with the rest obtained from reference TRBV3-1 and TRBJ1-6, is as follows: DTAVSQTPKYLVTQMGNDKSIKCEQNLGHDTMYWYKQDSKKFLKIMFSYNNKELIINETVPNRFSPKSPDKAHLNLHINSLELGDSAVYFCASSQSGVSGNSPLHFGNGTRLTVT.

This clonotype was counted at least ten times. The rearrangement uses TRBV28 and TRBJ1-1; D is unclear. V lost 2 bases and J 1 base, leaving 5 bases between the germline ends. Germline CDR1 and CDR2: MDHEN and SYDVKM. This CDR3 is 13 amino acids long. In nucleotides, the CDR3 is TGTGCCAGCAGTTTAATGGCGAACACTGAAGCTTTCTTT. Translated, it gives CASSLMANTEAFF.

This clonotype was recorded many times. The V call is TRBV3-1, the J call TRBJ1-1; D unresolved. Trimming took off 8 bases at V and 0 bases at J, with 13 bases between the two ends. CDR1 and CDR2 from the germline V gene are LGHDT and YNNKEL (reference sequence). The CDR3 consists of 14 residues. CDR3 protein: CASGDSDLNTEAFF. CDR3 nucleotide sequence: TGTGCCAGCGGCGACTCAGACTTGAACACTGAAGCTTTCTTT.

The gene calls are TRBV29-1 and TRBJ2-3; 13 positions agree with TRBD2. In germline, CDR1 is SQVTM, CDR2 ANQGSEA. J was trimmed by 5 bases and V by 1 base; bases with no gene match: 9. This CDR3 is 17 amino acids long. As DNA, the CDR3 is TGCAGCGTTGAAGCCTCGGGACTAGCGGGATGGTTAGATACGCAGTATTTT. It translates to CSVEASGLAGWLDTQYF.

The count of this clonotype is one. The chain couples TRBV28 to TRBJ2-7; TRBD2 aligns across 11 bases. The trim removed 5 bases at V and 2 bases at J, leaving 2 bases unmatched. Germline V CDR1 and CDR2: MDHEN, SYDVKM. There are 14 residues in the CDR3. The CDR3, as DNA: TGTGCCAGCAGTATAGCGGGAGGGGCCTACGAGCAGTACTTC. This translates into CASSIAGGAYEQYF.

Ten or more counts support this clonotype. The chain couples TRBV11-2 to TRBJ1-4, with no clear D. The CDR3 contains 11 residues. V lost 3 bases and J 7 bases, leaving 3 bases between the germline ends. Germline-derived CDR1 and CDR2 are SGHAT and FQNNGV. The CDR3 nucleotides read TGTGCCAGCAGCTTCGCTGAAAAACTGTTTTTT. It codes for CASSFAEKLFF.

The chain is built from TRBV20-1 and TRBJ2-1; D might be TRBD1 or TRBD2, each matching 5 bases. The J call could be wrong; TRBJ2-5 is a better fit for the DNA end. Per the germline V gene, CDR1 is DFQATT and CDR2 is SNEGSKA (reference sequence). This CDR3 comprises 14 residues. DNA for the CDR3: TGCAGTGCTTCCGGGACCAGCGAGGTTGAGACCCAGTACTTC. Its protein is CSASGTSEVETQYF.

This clonotype was seen more than once but under ten times. V usage is TRBV4-3 and J usage is TRBJ2-1, with D perhaps matching TRBD2 (5 bases). The V end lost 0 bases, the J end lost 4 bases, and 13 bases lay between the germline ends. The CDR3 contains 16 residues. Per germline, CDR1 LGHNA and CDR2 YSLEER. As DNA, the CDR3 is TGCGCCAGCAGCCAAGACTCGGGGAGTGCTTACAATGAGCAGTTCTTC. It codes for CASSQDSGSAYNEQFF.

This clonotype came up a few times. The CDR3 DNA reads as TGTGCCAGCAGTTTGAGGGGACAGATCTACGAGCAGTACTTC. Encoded protein: CASSLRGQIYEQYF. The J gene is TRBJ2-7, the V gene TRBV28, with 7 bases identical to TRBD1. The CDR3 contains 14 residues. Trimming removed 3 bases from V and 3 bases from J; junction bases left unmatched: 5. CDR1 and CDR2 from the germline V gene are MDHEN and SYDVKM. The full variable domain, in which reference TRBV28 and TRBJ2-7 provide the parts outside the CDR3, is DVKVTQSSRYLVKRTGEKVFLECVQDMDHENMFWYRQDPGLGLRLIYFSYDVKMKEKGDIPEGYSVSREKKERFSLILESASTNQTSMYLCASSLRGQIYEQYFGPGTRLTVT.

The chain uses TRBV6-2 or TRBV6-3 and TRBJ2-2; TRBD1 agrees at 10 bases. Trimming removed 8 bases from V and 4 bases from J; junction bases left unmatched: 19. This CDR3 has 19 residues. Per the germline V gene, CDR1 is MNHEY and CDR2 is SVGEGT. The CDR3 bases are TGTGCCAGCGATACAAGGGGACGAAGGGACAGGGGAGTCACCGGGGAGCTGTTTTTT. This sequence encodes CASDTRGRRDRGVTGELFF.

In this sample, this clonotype turned up a few times. DNA of the CDR3: TGTGCCAGCAGCCGTTTGCATTCGGGGGCCCCAGATACGCAGTATTTT. Its translation: CASSRLHSGAPDTQYF. The chain has TRBV7-9 and TRBJ2-3; D tentatively fits TRBD1 or TRBD2 (6 bases each). The germline V and J ends were trimmed by 5 bases and 4 bases, with 19 bases remaining between them. Germline CDR1 and CDR2: SEHNR and FQNEAQ (reference sequence). The CDR3 spans 16 residues.

This clonotype has at least ten counts. V gene TRBV28 combines with J gene TRBJ2-5; D is unresolved. V was trimmed by 5 bases and J by 5 bases, leaving 6 bases between them. Germline CDR1 MDHEN, CDR2 SYDVKM. The CDR3 extends over 11 amino acids. The CDR3 sequence: CASSARETQYF. Here the CDR3 DNA reads TGTGCCAGCAGTGCGCGGGAGACCCAGTACTTC.